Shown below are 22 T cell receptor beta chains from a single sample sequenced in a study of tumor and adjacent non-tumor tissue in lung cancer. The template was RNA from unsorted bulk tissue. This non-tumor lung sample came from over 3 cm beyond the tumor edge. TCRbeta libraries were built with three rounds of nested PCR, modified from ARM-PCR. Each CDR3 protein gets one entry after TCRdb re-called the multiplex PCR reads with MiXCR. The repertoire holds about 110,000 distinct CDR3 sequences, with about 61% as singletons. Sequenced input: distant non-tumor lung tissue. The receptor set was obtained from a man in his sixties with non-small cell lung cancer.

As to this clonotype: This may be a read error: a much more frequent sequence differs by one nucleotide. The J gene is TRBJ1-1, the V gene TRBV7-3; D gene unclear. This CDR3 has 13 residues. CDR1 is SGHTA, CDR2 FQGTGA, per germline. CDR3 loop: CASNLTSNTEAFF. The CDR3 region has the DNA TGTGCCAGCAACTTAACATCGAACACTGAAGCTTTCTTT.

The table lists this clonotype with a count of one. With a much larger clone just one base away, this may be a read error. The CDR3 DNA sequence: TGTGCCTGGAGTGTCTTTAGCGGGAGTGGGAAGACCCAGTACTTC. Its translation: CAWSVFSGSGKTQYF. V gene TRBV30 combines with J gene TRBJ2-5; 9 nucleotides agree with TRBD2. V was pared by 0 bases and J by 6 bases, with 8 bases of the junction left unmatched. The CDR3 covers 15 residues. Germline CDR1 and CDR2: GTSNPN and SVGIG (reference sequence).

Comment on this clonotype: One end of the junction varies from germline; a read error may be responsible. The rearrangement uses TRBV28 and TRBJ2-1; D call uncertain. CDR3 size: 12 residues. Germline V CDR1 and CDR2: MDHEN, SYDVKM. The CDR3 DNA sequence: TGTTCCAGCAGTTTCCAAATGAATGAGCAGTTCTTC. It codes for CSSSFQMNEQFF.

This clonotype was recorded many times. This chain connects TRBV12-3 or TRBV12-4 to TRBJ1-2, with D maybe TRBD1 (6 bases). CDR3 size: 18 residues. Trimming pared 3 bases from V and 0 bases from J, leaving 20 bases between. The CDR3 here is CASSLGRGPLQANYGYTF. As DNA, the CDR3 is TGTGCCAGCAGTTTGGGCAGGGGCCCTCTCCAAGCTAACTATGGCTACACCTTC.

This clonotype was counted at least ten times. The CDR3 protein is CASSPSSGSFHGAPSREQYF. The CDR3 region has the DNA TGTGCCAGCAGTCCTTCTAGCGGGAGTTTTCATGGGGCCCCGAGTCGCGAGCAGTACTTC. This chain links TRBV12-3 or TRBV12-4 with TRBJ2-7, with 10 nucleotides matching TRBD2. CDR3 length: 20 residues. Losses at the gene ends were 5 bases for V and 6 bases for J; bases not matched to a gene: 25.

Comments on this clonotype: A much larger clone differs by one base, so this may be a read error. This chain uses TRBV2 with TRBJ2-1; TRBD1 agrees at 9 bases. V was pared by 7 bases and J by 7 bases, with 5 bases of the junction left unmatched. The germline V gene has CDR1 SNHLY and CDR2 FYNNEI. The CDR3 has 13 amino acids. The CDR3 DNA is TGTGCCAGCAAGGACAGGGGAGCTAATGAGCAGTTCTTC. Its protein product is CASKDRGANEQFF. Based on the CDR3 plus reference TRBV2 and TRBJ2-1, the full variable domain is EPEVTQTPSHQVTQMGQEVILRCVPISNHLYFYWYRQILGQKVEFLVSFYNNEISEKSEIFDDQFSVERPDGSNFTLKIRSTKLEDSAMYFCASKDRGANEQFFGPGTRLTVL.

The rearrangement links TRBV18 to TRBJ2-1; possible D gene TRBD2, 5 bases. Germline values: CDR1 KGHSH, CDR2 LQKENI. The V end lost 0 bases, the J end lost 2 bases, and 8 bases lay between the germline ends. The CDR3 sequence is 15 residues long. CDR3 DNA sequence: TGTGCCAGCTCACCACCTCAGGAGGCCTACAATGAGCAGTTCTTC. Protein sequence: CASSPPQEAYNEQFF.

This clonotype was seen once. The CDR3 here is CESSLVHGRGLEVNEQFF. The CDR3 nucleotides read TGTGAAAGCAGCTTAGTCCACGGTAGGGGCCTTGAAGTAAATGAGCAGTTCTTC. J is TRBJ2-1 and V is TRBV11-1; TRBD1 is a possible D gene (5 bases). The V gene's germline CDR1 is SGHAT and CDR2 FQDESV (reference sequence). The CDR3 covers 18 residues.

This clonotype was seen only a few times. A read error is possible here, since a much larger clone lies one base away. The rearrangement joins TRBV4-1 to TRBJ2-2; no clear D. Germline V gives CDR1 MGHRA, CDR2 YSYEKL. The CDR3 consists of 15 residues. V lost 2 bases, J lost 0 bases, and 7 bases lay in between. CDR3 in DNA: TGCGCCAGCAGCCAAATCAGAACGAACACCGGGGAGCTGTTTTTT. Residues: CASSQIRTNTGELFF.

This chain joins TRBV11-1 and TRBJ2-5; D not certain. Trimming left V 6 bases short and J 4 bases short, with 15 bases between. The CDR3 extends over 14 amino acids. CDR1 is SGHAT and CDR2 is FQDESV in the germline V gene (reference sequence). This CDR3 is CASSSDTYRETQYF. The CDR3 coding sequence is TGTGCCAGCAGTTCGGATACGTACCGAGAGACCCAGTACTTC.

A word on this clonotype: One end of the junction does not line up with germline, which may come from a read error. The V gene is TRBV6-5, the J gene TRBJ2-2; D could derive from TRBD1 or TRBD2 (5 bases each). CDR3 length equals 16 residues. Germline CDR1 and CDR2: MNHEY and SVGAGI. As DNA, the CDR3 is TGTGCCAGCAGCCCTCAAGACAGCTGGAACACCGGGGAGCTGTTATTC. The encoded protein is CASSPQDSWNTGELLF.

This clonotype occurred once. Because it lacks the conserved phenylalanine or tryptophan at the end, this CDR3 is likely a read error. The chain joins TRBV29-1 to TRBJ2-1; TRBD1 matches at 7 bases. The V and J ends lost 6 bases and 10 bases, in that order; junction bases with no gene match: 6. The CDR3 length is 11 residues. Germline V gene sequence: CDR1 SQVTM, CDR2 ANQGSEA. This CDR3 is CSVYRDSEQFL. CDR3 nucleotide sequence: TGCAGCGTATACCGGGACAGCGAGCAGTTCCTC.

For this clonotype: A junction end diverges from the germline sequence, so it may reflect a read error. CDR3 loop: CASSGSMNTKASF. The CDR3 DNA reads as TGTGCCAGCAGCGGTAGTATGAACACTAAAGCTTCCTTT. The genes are TRBV28 and TRBJ1-1; D unclear. Germline-derived CDR1 and CDR2 are MDHEN and SYDVKM. The CDR3 is made up of 13 amino acids. Using reference TRBV28 and TRBJ1-1 for the parts outside the CDR3, the full variable domain is DVKVTQSSRYLVKRTGEKVFLECVQDMDHENMFWYRQDPGLGLRLIYFSYDVKMKEKGDIPEGYSVSREKKERFSLILESASTNQTSMYLCASSGSMNTKASFGQGTRLTVV.

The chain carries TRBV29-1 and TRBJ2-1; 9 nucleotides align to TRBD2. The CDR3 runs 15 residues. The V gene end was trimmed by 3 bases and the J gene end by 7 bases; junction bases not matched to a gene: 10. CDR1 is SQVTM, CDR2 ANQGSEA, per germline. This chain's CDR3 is CSVDGLAGADNEQFF. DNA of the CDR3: TGCAGCGTTGATGGATTAGCGGGAGCCGATAATGAGCAGTTCTTC.

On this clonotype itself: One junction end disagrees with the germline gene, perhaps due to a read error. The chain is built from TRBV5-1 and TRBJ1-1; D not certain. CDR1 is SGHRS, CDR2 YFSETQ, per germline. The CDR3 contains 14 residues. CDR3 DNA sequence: TGCTCCAGCAGTTTGGAACCCGGGTTGTCTGAAGCTTTCTTT. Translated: CSSSLEPGLSEAFF.

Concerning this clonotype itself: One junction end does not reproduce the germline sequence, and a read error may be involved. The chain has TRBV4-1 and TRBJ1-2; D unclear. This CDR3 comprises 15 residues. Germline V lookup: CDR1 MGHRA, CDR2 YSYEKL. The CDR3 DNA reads TGCGCCGGCAGCCAAGACCTGACAACTAACTACGGCTACATCTTC. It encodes CAGSQDLTTNYGYIF.

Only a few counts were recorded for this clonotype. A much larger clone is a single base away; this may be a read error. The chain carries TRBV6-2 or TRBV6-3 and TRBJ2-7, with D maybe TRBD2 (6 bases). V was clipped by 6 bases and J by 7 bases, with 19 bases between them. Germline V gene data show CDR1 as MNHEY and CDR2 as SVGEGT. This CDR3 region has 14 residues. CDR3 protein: CASSDPEGVCEQYF. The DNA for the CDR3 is TGTGCCAGCAGCGATCCGGAGGGTGTATGTGAGCAGTACTTC.

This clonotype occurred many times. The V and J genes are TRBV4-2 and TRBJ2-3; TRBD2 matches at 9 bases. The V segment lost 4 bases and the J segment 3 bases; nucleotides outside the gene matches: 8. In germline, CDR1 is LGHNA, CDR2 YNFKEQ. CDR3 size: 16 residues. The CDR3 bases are TGTGCCAGCAGCCGAGAGACTAGCGGAACAACAGATACGCAGTATTTT. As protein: CASSRETSGTTDTQYF.

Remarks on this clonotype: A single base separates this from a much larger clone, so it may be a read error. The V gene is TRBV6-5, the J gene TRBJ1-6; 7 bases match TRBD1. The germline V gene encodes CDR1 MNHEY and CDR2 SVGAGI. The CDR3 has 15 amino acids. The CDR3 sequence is CVSRGSTGNNSPLHF. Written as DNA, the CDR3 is TGTGTCAGCAGGGGGTCAACGGGGAATAATTCACCCCTCCACTTT.

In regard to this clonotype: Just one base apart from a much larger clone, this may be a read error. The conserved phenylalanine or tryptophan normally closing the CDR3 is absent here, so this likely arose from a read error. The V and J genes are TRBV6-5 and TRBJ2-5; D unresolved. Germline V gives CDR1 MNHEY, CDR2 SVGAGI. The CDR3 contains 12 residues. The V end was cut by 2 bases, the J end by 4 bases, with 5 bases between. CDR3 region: CASSYTGETQYL. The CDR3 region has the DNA TGTGCCAGCAGTTACACCGGAGAGACCCAGTACCTC.

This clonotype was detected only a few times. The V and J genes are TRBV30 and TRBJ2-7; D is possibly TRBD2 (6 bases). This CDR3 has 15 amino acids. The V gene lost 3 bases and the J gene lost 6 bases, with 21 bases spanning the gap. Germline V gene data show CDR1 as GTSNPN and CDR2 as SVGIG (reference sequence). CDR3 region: CAWRPTGTPLFEQYF. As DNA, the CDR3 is TGTGCCTGGAGACCAACCGGGACTCCCCTGTTCGAGCAGTACTTC.

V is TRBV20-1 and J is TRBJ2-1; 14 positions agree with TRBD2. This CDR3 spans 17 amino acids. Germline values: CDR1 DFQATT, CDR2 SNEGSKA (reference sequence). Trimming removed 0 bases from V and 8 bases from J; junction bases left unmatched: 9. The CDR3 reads CSARDPTGTSGRYEQFF. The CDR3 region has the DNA TGCAGTGCTAGAGACCCAACCGGGACTAGCGGGAGATATGAGCAGTTCTTC.